The 22 T cell receptor beta chains below all came from one sample that was sequenced in a study of cytomegalovirus exposure and HLA in healthy donors. The PCR employed 60 Vbeta primers together with 13 Jbeta primers. TCRdb's table, derived via immunoSEQ multiplex PCR, lists solely in-frame clones and lacks some. The data hold approximately 74,000 clones, with about four fifths observed a single time. Sequencing input: PBMCs. The receptors here all came from a woman aged 25-40 years in good health and CMV-seronegative.

V usage is TRBV7-9 and J usage is TRBJ1-4, with TRBD1 matching 8 bases. V was pared by 4 bases and J by 0 bases, with 13 bases of the junction left unmatched. The germline V gene has CDR1 SEHNR and CDR2 FQNEAQ (reference sequence). The CDR3 is 19 residues long. CDR3 nucleotides: TGTGCCAGCAGCTCAAATGGGGGACAGGTCGCTGCAACTAATGAAAAACTGTTTTTT. Amino acids: CASSSNGGQVAATNEKLFF.

The chain joins TRBV18 to TRBJ2-7; 9 bases map to TRBD1. Trimming at V came to 3 bases and at J to 3 bases, leaving 6 bases not matched to a gene. Germline V gives CDR1 KGHSH, CDR2 LQKENI. The CDR3 totals 15 residues. DNA for the CDR3: TGTGCCAGCTCACCCCGGACAGGGGATCGCTACGAGCAGTACTTC. The encoded protein is CASSPRTGDRYEQYF.

The CDR3 DNA sequence: TGTGCCAGCAGCCCGACAGGGTACAATCAGCCCCAGCATTTT. This sequence encodes CASSPTGYNQPQHF. The chain joins TRBV7-2 to TRBJ1-5, with 7 bases aligning to TRBD1. With 5 bases clipped from V and 3 bases from J, the junction kept 4 bases outside the gene matches. Germline CDR1 and CDR2: SGHTA and FQGNSA. CDR3 length equals 14 residues. The full variable domain, its missing parts supplied by reference TRBV7-2 and TRBJ1-5, is GAGVSQSPSNKVTEKGKDVELRCDPISGHTALYWYRQSLGQGLEFLIYFQGNSAPDKSGLPSDRFSAERTGGSVSTLTIQRTQQEDSAVYLCASSPTGYNQPQHFGDGTRLSIL.

This chain links TRBV19 with TRBJ1-5; TRBD1 might be the D (6 bases). The CDR3 runs to 15 residues. Germline CDR1 is LNHDA and CDR2 is SQIVND (reference sequence). V was clipped by 7 bases and J by 6 bases, with 19 bases between them. The CDR3 DNA reads as TGTGCCAGTACGGGAGGGGGTTTGGTTTTTCAGCCCCAGCATTTT. It yields the protein CASTGGGLVFQPQHF.

The chain has TRBV19 and TRBJ2-6; 8 bases fit TRBD1. The J segment lost 0 bases and the V segment lost 5 bases, leaving 6 bases of the junction unmatched. Germline CDR1 is LNHDA and CDR2 is SQIVND (reference sequence). The CDR3 extends over 17 amino acids. The CDR3 loop is CASSPWTGRSGANVLTF. In nucleotides, the CDR3 is TGTGCCAGTAGTCCCTGGACAGGGCGCTCTGGGGCCAACGTCCTGACTTTC.

V is TRBV10-3 and J is TRBJ2-3; the D gene is possibly TRBD1 (5 bases). Germline-derived CDR1 and CDR2 are ENHRY and SYGVKD. This CDR3 has 14 residues. V was trimmed by 7 bases and J by 1 base, leaving 12 bases between them. CDR3: CAINAGKRTDTQYF. The CDR3, as DNA: TGTGCCATCAACGCAGGGAAGCGCACAGATACGCAGTATTTT.

The V gene is TRBV25-1, the J gene TRBJ2-2; 9 bases are shared with TRBD2. Germline V gene lookup returns CDR1 MGHDK and CDR2 SYGVNS. Trimming at V came to 4 bases and at J to 5 bases, leaving 2 bases not matched to a gene. The CDR3 totals 14 residues. The CDR3 sequence: CASSGAGGTGELFF. Here the CDR3 DNA reads TGTGCCAGCAGTGGGGCGGGGGGGACCGGGGAGCTGTTTTTT.

This chain links TRBV10-1 with TRBJ1-1, with a possible D match to TRBD1 (6 bases). CDR1 and CDR2 from the germline V gene are WNHNN and SYGVQD (reference sequence). Trimming cost V 0 bases and J 11 bases, with 13 bases left between them. This CDR3 spans 13 amino acids. The CDR3 protein is CASSESGGARAFF. The CDR3 DNA follows: TGCGCCAGCAGTGAGTCTGGGGGGGCGCGGGCTTTCTTT.

This clone was seen just once. The rearrangement links TRBV15 to TRBJ2-7; the D is unclear. In germline, CDR1 is LNHNV, CDR2 YYDKDF (reference sequence). The CDR3 covers 15 residues. Trimming removed 0 bases at V and 7 bases at J, with 16 bases between. The CDR3 DNA reads as TGTGCCACCAGCAGAGATAGGCGGCCCCCATTGGAGCAGTACTTC. This gives the protein CATSRDRRPPLEQYF.

The chain links TRBV7-2 to TRBJ2-5; D is perhaps TRBD1 (5 bases). The J call may be in error: the DNA end matches TRBJ2-7 better. The CDR3 covers 15 residues. The germline V gene encodes CDR1 SGHTA and CDR2 FQGNSA. This chain's CDR3 is CASSTYRTRGNEQYF. The CDR3 nucleotides read TGTGCCAGCAGCACCTACCGGACAAGGGGTAACGAGCAGTACTTC.

V is TRBV30 and J is TRBJ1-4, with D unclear. The V gene lost 1 base and the J gene lost 8 bases, with 8 bases spanning the gap. Germline CDR1 reads GTSNPN; CDR2 reads SVGIG (reference sequence). CDR3 size: 12 residues. The CDR3: CAWSEIEEKLFF. CDR3 bases: TGTGCCTGGAGTGAAATTGAGGAAAAACTGTTTTTT.

The chain recombines TRBV2 with TRBJ1-2; TRBD1 matches at 8 bases. Germline assignment: CDR1 SNHLY and CDR2 FYNNEI. This CDR3 is 14 amino acids long. Trimming took 8 bases from V and 4 from J; bases not matched to a gene: 9. CDR3 bases: TGTGCCAGCTCAGATTCTGACAGGGGCTATGGCTACACCTTC. This translates into CASSDSDRGYGYTF.

The chain recombines TRBV5-6 with TRBJ1-5; 8 bases fit TRBD1. Germline CDR1 is SGHDT and CDR2 is YYEEEE. The CDR3 runs to 14 residues. V lost 4 bases to trimming and J lost 4 bases; unmatched junction nucleotides: 4. The CDR3 spells CASSIRGPNQPQHF. CDR3 bases: TGTGCCAGCAGCATCAGGGGGCCGAATCAGCCCCAGCATTTT.

V gene TRBV7-2 combines with J gene TRBJ2-1; 10 nucleotides agree with TRBD2. This CDR3 has 15 residues. The germline V gene has CDR1 SGHTA and CDR2 FQGNSA. J was trimmed by 6 bases and V by 1 base; bases with no gene match: 3. The chain's CDR3 is CASSLERGGVNEQFF. The CDR3 DNA reads as TGTGCCAGCAGCTTAGAGCGGGGGGGAGTCAATGAGCAGTTCTTC.

This rearrangement joins TRBV19 to TRBJ1-1; D call uncertain. Germline V gene data show CDR1 as LNHDA and CDR2 as SQIVND (reference sequence). V was shortened by 4 bases and J by 2 bases, with 11 bases between the two germline ends. The CDR3 is made up of 14 amino acids. The CDR3 reads CASSSRETNTEAFF. The CDR3 region has the DNA TGTGCCAGTAGTAGTAGAGAGACTAACACTGAAGCTTTCTTT.

The chain recombines TRBV28 with TRBJ1-2; D not certain. Trimming pared 5 bases from V and 6 bases from J, leaving 16 bases between. The CDR3 contains 14 residues. CDR1 MDHEN and CDR2 SYDVKM come from the germline V gene. The CDR3: CASSQDLKFHGYTF. CDR3 sequence (DNA): TGTGCCAGCAGTCAGGACTTGAAATTTCATGGCTACACCTTC.

This chain connects TRBV28 to TRBJ1-4; D remains ambiguous. Per the germline V gene, CDR1 is MDHEN and CDR2 is SYDVKM. This CDR3 has 18 amino acids. V lost 6 bases to trimming and J lost 0 bases, with 20 bases between them. In DNA form, the CDR3 reads TGTGCCAGCAGGGTCCAGACAAGAAGGAGGGCAACTAATGAAAAACTGTTTTTT. Translated, it gives CASRVQTRRRATNEKLFF.

This clone was detected once. The rearrangement joins TRBV30 to TRBJ2-3; 8 bases fit TRBD2. After removal of 0 bases from V and 3 bases from J, the junction contained 2 bases not matched to a gene. CDR3 length equals 14 residues. Looked up from germline, CDR1 is GTSNPN and CDR2 is SVGIG (reference sequence). The CDR3 DNA reads TGTGCCTGGAGTGTAGGCGGGGGGACAGATACGCAGTATTTT. It encodes CAWSVGGGTDTQYF.

The V and J genes are TRBV7-8 and TRBJ2-7; 8 bases align to TRBD2. Germline assignment: CDR1 SGHVS and CDR2 FQNEAQ. This CDR3 comprises 15 residues. V lost 1 base and J lost 2; bases outside the gene matches: 4. CDR3 sequence reads: CASSLEAGVAYEQYF. In nucleotides, the CDR3 is TGTGCCAGCAGCTTAGAAGCGGGGGTCGCCTACGAGCAGTACTTC.

V is TRBV6-7 and J is TRBJ1-5; the D gene is possibly TRBD1 (5 bases). TRBV6-7 is sorted into the ORF group, with uncertain function. This CDR3 has 17 residues. The V gene lost 0 bases and the J gene lost 3 bases, with 15 bases spanning the gap. In nucleotides, the CDR3 is TGTGCCAGCAGTTACTCGACGGGGGAAACTCTCAATCAGCCCCAGCATTTT. This encodes CASSYSTGETLNQPQHF.

This chain uses TRBV30 with TRBJ2-7, with TRBD1 identical over 8 bases. V trimming: 1 base; J trimming: 2 bases; junction bases outside the gene matches: 4. Germline V gene sequence: CDR1 GTSNPN, CDR2 SVGIG (reference sequence). The CDR3 spans 14 residues. The CDR3 nucleotides are TGTGCCTGGAGTGGAGACAGGGGCGCCTACGAGCAGTACTTC. Encoded protein: CAWSGDRGAYEQYF.

The rearrangement uses TRBV5-1 and TRBJ2-1, with D tentatively TRBD2 (6 bases). V lost 2 bases and J lost 10, with 22 bases in between. The CDR3 totals 16 residues. Germline V gene data show CDR1 as SGHRS and CDR2 as YFSETQ. CDR3 sequence (DNA): TGCGCCAGCAGCTTACCCCTGCGCGGGGCGCAAAGGGAGCAGTTCTTC. It translates to CASSLPLRGAQREQFF. Based on the CDR3 plus reference TRBV5-1 and TRBJ2-1, the full variable domain is KAGVTQTPRYLIKTRGQQVTLSCSPISGHRSVSWYQQTPGQGLQFLFEYFSETQRNKGNFPGRFSGRQFSNSRSEMNVSTLELGDSALYLCASSLPLRGAQREQFFGPGTRLTVL.